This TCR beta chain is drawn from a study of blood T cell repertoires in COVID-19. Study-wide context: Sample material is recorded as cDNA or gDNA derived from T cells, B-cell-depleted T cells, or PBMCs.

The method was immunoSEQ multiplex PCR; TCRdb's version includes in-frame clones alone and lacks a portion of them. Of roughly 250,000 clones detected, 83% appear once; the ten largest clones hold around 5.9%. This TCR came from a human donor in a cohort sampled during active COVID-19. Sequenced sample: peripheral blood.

The DNA of the CDR3 is TGTGCCAGCACCGCCGGAGATACGCAGTATTTT. It is translated as CASTAGDTQYF. The chain couples TRBV6-4 to TRBJ2-3, with no clear D. Between the trimmed V and J ends, which lost 7 bases and 5 bases, there was a span of 7 bases. The CDR3 consists of 11 residues. CDR1 and CDR2 from the germline V gene are MRHNA and SNTAGT.